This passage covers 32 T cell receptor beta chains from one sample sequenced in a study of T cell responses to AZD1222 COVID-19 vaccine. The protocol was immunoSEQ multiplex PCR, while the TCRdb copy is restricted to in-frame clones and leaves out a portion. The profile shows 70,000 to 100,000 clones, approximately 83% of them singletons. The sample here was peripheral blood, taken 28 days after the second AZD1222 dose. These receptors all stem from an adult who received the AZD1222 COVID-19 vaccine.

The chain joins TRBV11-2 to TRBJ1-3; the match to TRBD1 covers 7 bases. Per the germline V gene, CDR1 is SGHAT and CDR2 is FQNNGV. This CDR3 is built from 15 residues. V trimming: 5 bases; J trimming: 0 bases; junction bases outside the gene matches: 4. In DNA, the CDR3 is TGTGCCAGCAGCCCTGGGACAGCCTCTGGAAACACCATATATTTT. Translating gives CASSPGTASGNTIYF.

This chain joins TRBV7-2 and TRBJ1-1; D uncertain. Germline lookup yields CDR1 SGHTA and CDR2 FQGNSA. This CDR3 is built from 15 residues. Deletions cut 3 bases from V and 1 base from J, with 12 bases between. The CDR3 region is CASSLMPGRNTEAFF. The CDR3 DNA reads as TGTGCCAGCAGCTTGATGCCCGGGAGGAACACTGAAGCTTTCTTT.

For the CDR3, the DNA is TGTGCCTGGAACCAGGGAGGGAACACCGGGGAGCTGTTTTTT. Amino acid sequence: CAWNQGGNTGELFF. The gene calls are TRBV30 and TRBJ2-2, with D possibly TRBD2 on 6 matching bases. CDR1 GTSNPN and CDR2 SVGIG come from the germline V gene (reference sequence). Trimming cost V 4 bases and J 1 base, with 10 bases left between them. CDR3 length equals 14 residues.

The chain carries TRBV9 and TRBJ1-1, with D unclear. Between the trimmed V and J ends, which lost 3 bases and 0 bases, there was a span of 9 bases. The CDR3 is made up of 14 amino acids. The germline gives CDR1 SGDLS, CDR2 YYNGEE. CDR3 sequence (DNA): TGTGCCAGCAGCGCGAGGACGGTGAACACTGAAGCTTTCTTT. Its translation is CASSARTVNTEAFF.

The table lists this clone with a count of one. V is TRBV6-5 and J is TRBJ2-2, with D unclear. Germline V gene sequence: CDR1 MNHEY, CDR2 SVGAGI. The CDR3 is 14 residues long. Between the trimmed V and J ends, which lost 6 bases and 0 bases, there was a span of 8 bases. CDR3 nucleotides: TGTGCCAGCAGGGACGGCGCGAACACCGGGGAGCTGTTTTTT. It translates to CASRDGANTGELFF.

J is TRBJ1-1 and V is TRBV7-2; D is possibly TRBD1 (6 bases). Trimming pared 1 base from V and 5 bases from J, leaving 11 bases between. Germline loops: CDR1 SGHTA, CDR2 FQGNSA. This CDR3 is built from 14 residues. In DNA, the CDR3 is TGTGCCAGCAGCTTAGTCGGGGGGCAAACTGAAGCTTTCTTT. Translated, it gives CASSLVGGQTEAFF.

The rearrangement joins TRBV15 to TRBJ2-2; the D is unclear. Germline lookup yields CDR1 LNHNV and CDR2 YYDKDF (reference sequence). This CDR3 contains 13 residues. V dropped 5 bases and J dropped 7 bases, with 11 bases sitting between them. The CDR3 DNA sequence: TGTGCCACCAGCGTCCGTTTGGGCGGGGAGCTGTTTTTT. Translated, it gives CATSVRLGGELFF.

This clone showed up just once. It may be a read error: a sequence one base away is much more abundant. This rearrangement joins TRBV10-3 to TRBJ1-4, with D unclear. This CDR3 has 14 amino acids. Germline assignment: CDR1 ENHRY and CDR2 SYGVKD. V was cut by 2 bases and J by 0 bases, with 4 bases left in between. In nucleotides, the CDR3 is TGTGCCATCAGTGAGGGGGCAACTAATGAAAAACTGTTTTTT. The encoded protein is CAISEGATNEKLFF.

The CDR3 is CAISARGKDEQYF. The DNA of the CDR3 is TGTGCCATCAGTGCGCGGGGAAAGGACGAGCAGTACTTC. This chain connects TRBV10-3 to TRBJ2-7, with D possibly being TRBD2 (6 bases). Trimming stripped 4 bases from V and 5 bases from J, with 12 bases between. The CDR3 sequence is 13 residues long. Germline V CDR1 and CDR2: ENHRY, SYGVKD.

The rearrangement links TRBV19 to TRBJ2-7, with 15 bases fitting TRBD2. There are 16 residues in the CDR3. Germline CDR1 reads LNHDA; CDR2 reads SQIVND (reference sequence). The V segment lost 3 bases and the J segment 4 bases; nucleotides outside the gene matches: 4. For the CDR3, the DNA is TGTGCCAGTAGTATCGGACTAGCGGGAGGGATTTACGAGCAGTACTTC. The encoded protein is CASSIGLAGGIYEQYF.

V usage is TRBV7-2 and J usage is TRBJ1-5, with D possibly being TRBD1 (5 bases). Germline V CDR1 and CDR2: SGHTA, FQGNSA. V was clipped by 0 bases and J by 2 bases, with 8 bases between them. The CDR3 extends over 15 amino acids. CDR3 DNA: TGTGCCAGCAGCTTAGCGACCAGGGGCAATCAGCCCCAGCATTTT. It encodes CASSLATRGNQPQHF. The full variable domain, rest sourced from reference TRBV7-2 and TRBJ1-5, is GAGVSQSPSNKVTEKGKDVELRCDPISGHTALYWYRQSLGQGLEFLIYFQGNSAPDKSGLPSDRFSAERTGGSVSTLTIQRTQQEDSAVYLCASSLATRGNQPQHFGDGTRLSIL.

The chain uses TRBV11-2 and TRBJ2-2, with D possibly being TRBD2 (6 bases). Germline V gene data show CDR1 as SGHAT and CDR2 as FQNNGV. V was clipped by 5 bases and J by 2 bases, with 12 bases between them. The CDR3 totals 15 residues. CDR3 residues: CASSKTEGNTGELFF. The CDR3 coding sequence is TGTGCCAGCAGCAAAACGGAGGGAAACACCGGGGAGCTGTTTTTT.

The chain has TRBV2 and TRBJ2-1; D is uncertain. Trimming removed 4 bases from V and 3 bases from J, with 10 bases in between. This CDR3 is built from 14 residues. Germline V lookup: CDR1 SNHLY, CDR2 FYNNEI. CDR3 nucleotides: TGTGCCAGCAGTGTGCTAGTGTTCTACAATGAGCAGTTCTTC. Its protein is CASSVLVFYNEQFF.

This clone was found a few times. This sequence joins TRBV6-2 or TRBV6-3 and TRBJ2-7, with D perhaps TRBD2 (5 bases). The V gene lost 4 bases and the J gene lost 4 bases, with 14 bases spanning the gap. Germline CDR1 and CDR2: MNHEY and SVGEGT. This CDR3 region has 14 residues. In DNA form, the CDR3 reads TGTGCCAGCAGTTGGGAACGGAGCGGTTACGAGCAGTACTTC. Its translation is CASSWERSGYEQYF.

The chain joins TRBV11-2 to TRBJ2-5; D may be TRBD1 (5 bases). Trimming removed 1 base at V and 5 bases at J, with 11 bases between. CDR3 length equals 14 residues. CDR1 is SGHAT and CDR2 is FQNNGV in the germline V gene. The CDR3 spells CASSLGAGMETQYF. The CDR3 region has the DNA TGTGCCAGCAGCTTAGGAGCAGGGATGGAGACCCAGTACTTC.

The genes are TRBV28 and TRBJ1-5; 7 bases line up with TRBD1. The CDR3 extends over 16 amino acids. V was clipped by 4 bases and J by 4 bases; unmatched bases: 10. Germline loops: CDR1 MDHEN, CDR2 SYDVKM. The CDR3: CASSSRGQDPNQPQHF. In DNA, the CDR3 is TGTGCCAGCAGTTCCCGTGGACAGGACCCGAATCAGCCCCAGCATTTT.

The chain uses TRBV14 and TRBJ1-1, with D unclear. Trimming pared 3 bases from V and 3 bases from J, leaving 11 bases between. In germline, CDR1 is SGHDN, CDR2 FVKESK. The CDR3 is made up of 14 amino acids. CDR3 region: CASSQEVGYTEAFF. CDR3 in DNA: TGTGCCAGCAGCCAGGAGGTTGGCTACACTGAAGCTTTCTTT.

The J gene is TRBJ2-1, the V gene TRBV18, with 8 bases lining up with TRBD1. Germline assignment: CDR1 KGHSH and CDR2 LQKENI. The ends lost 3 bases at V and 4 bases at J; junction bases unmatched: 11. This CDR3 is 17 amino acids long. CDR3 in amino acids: CASSPSRDRRSYNEQFF. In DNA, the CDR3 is TGTGCCAGCTCACCGTCCCGGGACAGGCGGTCATACAATGAGCAGTTCTTC.

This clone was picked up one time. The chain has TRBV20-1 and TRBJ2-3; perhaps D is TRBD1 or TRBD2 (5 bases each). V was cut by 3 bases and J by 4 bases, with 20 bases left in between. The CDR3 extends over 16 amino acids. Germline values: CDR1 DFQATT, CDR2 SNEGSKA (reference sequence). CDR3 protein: CSASDGGRVGSDTQYF. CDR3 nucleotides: TGCAGTGCTAGTGATGGAGGCAGGGTTGGGTCAGATACGCAGTATTTT.

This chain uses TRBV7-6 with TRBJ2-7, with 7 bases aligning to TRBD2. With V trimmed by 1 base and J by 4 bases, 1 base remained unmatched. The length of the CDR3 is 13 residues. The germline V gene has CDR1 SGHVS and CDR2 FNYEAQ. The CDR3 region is CASSLGLAYEQYF. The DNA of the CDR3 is TGTGCCAGCAGCTTAGGACTAGCTTACGAGCAGTACTTC.

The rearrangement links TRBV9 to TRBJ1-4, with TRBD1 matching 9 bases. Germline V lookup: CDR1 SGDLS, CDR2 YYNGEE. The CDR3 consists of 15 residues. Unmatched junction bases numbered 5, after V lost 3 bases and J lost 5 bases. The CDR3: CASSESGTGNEKLFF. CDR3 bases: TGTGCCAGCAGCGAGTCCGGGACAGGGAATGAAAAACTGTTTTTT.

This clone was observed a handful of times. The CDR3 here is CASSLVQTNEKLFF. DNA for the CDR3: TGTGCCAGCAGTTTGGTACAGACTAATGAAAAACTGTTTTTT. J is TRBJ1-4 and V is TRBV28; D is unresolved. CDR3 length: 14 amino acids. Germline values: CDR1 MDHEN, CDR2 SYDVKM. V was pared by 3 bases and J by 2 bases, with 7 bases between.

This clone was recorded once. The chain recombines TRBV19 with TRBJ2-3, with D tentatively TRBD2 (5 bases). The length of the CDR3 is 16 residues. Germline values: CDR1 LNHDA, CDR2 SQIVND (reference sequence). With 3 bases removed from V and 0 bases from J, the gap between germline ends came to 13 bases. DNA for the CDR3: TGTGCCAGTAGTATGCGGGCCAAACTTAGCACAGATACGCAGTATTTT. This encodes CASSMRAKLSTDTQYF.

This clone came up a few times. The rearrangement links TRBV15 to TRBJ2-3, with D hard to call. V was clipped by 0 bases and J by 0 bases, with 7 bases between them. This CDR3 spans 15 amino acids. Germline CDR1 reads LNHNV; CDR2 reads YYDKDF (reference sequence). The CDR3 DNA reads TGTGCCACCAGCAGAGATCGGACCAGCACAGATACGCAGTATTTT. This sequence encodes CATSRDRTSTDTQYF.

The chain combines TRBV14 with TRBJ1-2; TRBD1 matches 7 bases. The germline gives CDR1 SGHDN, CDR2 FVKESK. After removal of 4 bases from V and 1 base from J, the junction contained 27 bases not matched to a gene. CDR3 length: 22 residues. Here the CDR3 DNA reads TGTGCCAGCAGCCCCCTATCGCTTGACCTATACTCTCAGACAGGGAATAACTATGGCTACACCTTC. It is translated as CASSPLSLDLYSQTGNNYGYTF.

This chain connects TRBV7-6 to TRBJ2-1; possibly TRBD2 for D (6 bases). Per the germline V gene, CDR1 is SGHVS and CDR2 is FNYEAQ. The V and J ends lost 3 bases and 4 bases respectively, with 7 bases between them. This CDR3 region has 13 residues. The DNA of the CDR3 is TGTGCCAGCAGCTTCGGACTATACAATGAGCAGTTCTTC. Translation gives CASSFGLYNEQFF.

CDR3 in DNA: TGTGCCTGGAGTGTACGGTTCGGACTAGCGGGTGACAATGAGCAGTTCTTC. It specifies CAWSVRFGLAGDNEQFF. The chain employs TRBV30 and TRBJ2-1, with 11 bases aligning to TRBD2. The germline CDR1 and CDR2 sequences are GTSNPN and SVGIG (reference sequence). The trim removed 0 bases at V and 5 bases at J, leaving 9 bases unmatched. The CDR3 loop spans 17 amino acids.

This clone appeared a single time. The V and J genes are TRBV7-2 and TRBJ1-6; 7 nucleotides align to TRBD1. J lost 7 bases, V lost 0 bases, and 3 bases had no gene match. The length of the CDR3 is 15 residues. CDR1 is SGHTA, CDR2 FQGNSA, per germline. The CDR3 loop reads CASSLAPGQNSPLHF. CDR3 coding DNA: TGTGCCAGCAGCTTAGCACCGGGACAGAATTCACCCCTCCACTTT.

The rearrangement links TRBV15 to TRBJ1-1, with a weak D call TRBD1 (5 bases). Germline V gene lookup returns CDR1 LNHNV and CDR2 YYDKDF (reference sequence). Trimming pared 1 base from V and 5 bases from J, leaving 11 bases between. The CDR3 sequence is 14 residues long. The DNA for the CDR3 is TGTGCCACCAGCAGAGTAGGGGTAGGAACTGAAGCTTTCTTT. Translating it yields CATSRVGVGTEAFF.

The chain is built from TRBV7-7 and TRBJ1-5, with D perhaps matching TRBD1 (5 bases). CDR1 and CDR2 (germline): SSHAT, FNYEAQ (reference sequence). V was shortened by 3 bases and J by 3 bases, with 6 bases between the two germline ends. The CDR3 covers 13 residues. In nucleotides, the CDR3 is TGTGCCAGCAGCTTGGGGGACAATCAGCCCCAGCATTTT. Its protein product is CASSLGDNQPQHF.

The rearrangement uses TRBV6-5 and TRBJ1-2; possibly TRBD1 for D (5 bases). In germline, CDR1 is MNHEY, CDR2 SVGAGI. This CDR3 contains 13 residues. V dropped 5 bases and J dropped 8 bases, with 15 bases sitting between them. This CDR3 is CASSPKPGSGYTF. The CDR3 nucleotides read TGTGCCAGCAGTCCCAAACCAGGGTCGGGCTACACCTTC.

The CDR3 DNA sequence: TGTGCCAGCAGTTTGTACAATGAGCAGTTCTTC. It is translated as CASSLYNEQFF. V gene TRBV12-3 or TRBV12-4 combines with J gene TRBJ2-1; no firm D call. This CDR3 has 11 residues. V was cut by 3 bases and J by 4 bases, with 1 base left in between.